These T cell receptor beta chains were read from a single sample in a study of blood T cell repertoires in COVID-19. Profiled with immunoSEQ multiplex PCR; TCRdb holds only in-frame clones, not every one. The sample holds about 180,000 clones, roughly 86% seen once. Sample: peripheral blood. The receptors derive from a woman between 45 and 65 years old with acute or convalescent COVID-19. CDR3s leave out the opening cysteine and the closing phenylalanine or tryptophan.

v_call	j_call	cdr3_aa
TRBV7-8	TRBJ1-1	ASSLISSTEAF
TRBV5-1	TRBJ1-3	ASSLNGHSGNTIY
TRBV19	TRBJ2-2	ASSTKRMGLAGGVGELF
TRBV6-2/TRBV6-3	TRBJ2-6	ASSPAGTGAGANVLT
TRBV13	TRBJ2-1	ASSVNSEQF
TRBV4-3	TRBJ2-5	ASSQVGGGETQY
TRBV7-2	TRBJ2-1	ASSPAGVYNEQF
TRBV10-2	TRBJ2-7	ASRGQAIYEQY
TRBV7-9	TRBJ1-4	ASSLTGGHEKLF
TRBV7-8	TRBJ2-2	ASSLRDTNTGELF
TRBV7-2	TRBJ2-6	ASSTGVANVLT
TRBV6-2/TRBV6-3	TRBJ1-1	ASSLRRGATQAF
TRBV5-1	TRBJ1-4	ASSETATNEKLF
TRBV5-1	TRBJ2-3	ASSLVARSTDTQY
TRBV24-1	TRBJ1-1	ATSDFGGMNTEAF
TRBV30	TRBJ1-1	AWSVQVEAF
TRBV12-3/TRBV12-4	TRBJ2-7	ASSEGAGHEQY
TRBV29-1	TRBJ1-3	SVRQMNGNTIY
TRBV5-4	TRBJ2-1	ASTSGRPYNEQF
TRBV24-1	TRBJ1-1	ATSVTEQGDENTEAF
TRBV4-1	TRBJ2-3	ASSRWGGGDTQY
TRBV5-6	TRBJ1-5	ASSLTGGNQPQH
TRBV18	TRBJ2-5	ASSRPWGDRQETQY
TRBV5-4	TRBJ1-2	ASRRQGANYGYT
TRBV10-3	TRBJ2-7	AISVRGDEQY
TRBV11-3	TRBJ1-2	ASSLGGSNYGYT
TRBV10-2	TRBJ1-1	ASNRGINTEAF
TRBV6-2/TRBV6-3	TRBJ1-2	ASSPLTGAYGYT
TRBV7-2	TRBJ1-1	ASSSQGRGSTEAF
TRBV12-3/TRBV12-4	TRBJ1-5	ASARGGNQPQH
TRBV7-3	TRBJ2-3	ASSLQRGSPTDTQY
TRBV3-1/TRBV3-2	TRBJ1-2	ASSQDTGGHYGYT
TRBV18	TRBJ1-2	ASSRDSTNYGYT
TRBV15	TRBJ2-6	ATSRGIRGSSGANVLT
TRBV9	TRBJ2-1	ASSPSVRYNEQF
TRBV7-9	TRBJ2-3	ASSPTLGTDTQY
TRBV5-1	TRBJ2-7	ASSEGDSRYEQY
TRBV11-3	TRBJ1-6	ASSLEGLKNSPLH
TRBV5-1	TRBJ2-5	ASSRSTSTGSQTQY
TRBV4-3	TRBJ1-6	ASSGREDSPLH
TRBV19	TRBJ2-7	ASSKTGVFSYEQY
TRBV24-1	TRBJ2-1	ATSDRTGTYNEQF
TRBV6-5	TRBJ1-2	ASRSPREGNYGYT
TRBV15	TRBJ2-7	ATSRAQGVQY
TRBV7-8	TRBJ2-6	ASSHRDSGSGANVLT
TRBV11-3	TRBJ2-2	ATGLAGATNTGELF
TRBV27	TRBJ1-1	ASLGQGGTEAF
TRBV27	TRBJ1-1	ASSLWGQNTEAF
TRBV9	TRBJ1-5	ASSVEGGNQPQH
TRBV2	TRBJ1-3	ASSGQDSGNTIY
TRBV19	TRBJ2-1	ASSGVAPNTEQF
TRBV5-8	TRBJ2-5	ASSLVEGMAQY
TRBV5-1	TRBJ1-1	ASWDSGGTEAF
TRBV11-2	TRBJ1-1	ASSHLARLPIEAF
TRBV27	TRBJ1-2	ASVSSLGQGWEIYGYT
TRBV15	TRBJ1-2	ATSRTVLRYGYT
TRBV5-1	TRBJ2-5	ASSLAAGTGETQY
TRBV11-3	TRBJ1-4	ASSLRQGHEKLF